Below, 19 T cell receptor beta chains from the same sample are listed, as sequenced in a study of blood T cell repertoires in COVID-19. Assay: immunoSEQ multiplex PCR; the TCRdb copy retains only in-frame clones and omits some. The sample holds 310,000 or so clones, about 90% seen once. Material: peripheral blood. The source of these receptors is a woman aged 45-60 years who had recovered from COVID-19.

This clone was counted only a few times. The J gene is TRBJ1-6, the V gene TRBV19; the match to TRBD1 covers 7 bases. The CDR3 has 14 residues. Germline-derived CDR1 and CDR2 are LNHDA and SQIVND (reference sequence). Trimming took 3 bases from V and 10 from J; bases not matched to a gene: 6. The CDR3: CASSIDRVESPLHF. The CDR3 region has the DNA TGTGCCAGTAGTATCGACAGGGTCGAGTCACCCCTCCACTTT.

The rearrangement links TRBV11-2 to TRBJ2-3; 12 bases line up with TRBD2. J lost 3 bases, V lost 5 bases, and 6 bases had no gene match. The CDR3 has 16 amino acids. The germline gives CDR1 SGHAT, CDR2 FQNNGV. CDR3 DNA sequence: TGTGCCAGCAGCCCCACCGGGACTAGCGGGACAGATACGCAGTATTTT. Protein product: CASSPTGTSGTDTQYF.

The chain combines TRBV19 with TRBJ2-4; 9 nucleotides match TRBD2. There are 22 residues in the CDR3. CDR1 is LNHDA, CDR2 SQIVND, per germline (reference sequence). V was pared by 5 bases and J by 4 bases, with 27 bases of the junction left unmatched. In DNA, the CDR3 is TGTGCCAGTAGTTTTCTTACTACGGGGGCGGGAGGGTCCCAAACGGGGAAAAACATTCAGTACTTC. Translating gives CASSFLTTGAGGSQTGKNIQYF.

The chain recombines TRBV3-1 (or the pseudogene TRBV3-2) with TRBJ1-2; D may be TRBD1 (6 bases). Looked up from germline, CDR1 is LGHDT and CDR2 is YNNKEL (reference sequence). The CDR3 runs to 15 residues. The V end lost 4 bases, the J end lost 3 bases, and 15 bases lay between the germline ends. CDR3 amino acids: CASSPPPPGDYGYTF. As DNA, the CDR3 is TGTGCCAGCAGCCCCCCCCCGCCAGGGGACTATGGCTACACCTTC.

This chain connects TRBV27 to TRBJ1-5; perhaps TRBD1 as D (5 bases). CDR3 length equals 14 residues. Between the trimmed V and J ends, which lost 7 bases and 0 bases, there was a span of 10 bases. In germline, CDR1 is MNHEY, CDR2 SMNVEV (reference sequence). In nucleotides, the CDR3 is TGTGCCAGCAATTTGGGGGGTAGCAATCAGCCCCAGCATTTT. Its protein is CASNLGGSNQPQHF.

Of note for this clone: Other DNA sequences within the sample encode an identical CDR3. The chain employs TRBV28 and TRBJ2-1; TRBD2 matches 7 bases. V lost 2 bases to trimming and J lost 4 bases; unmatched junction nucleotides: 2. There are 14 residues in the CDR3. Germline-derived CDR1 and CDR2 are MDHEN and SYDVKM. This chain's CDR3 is CASSLTGGYNEQFF. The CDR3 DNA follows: TGTGCCAGCAGTTTAACGGGGGGATACAATGAGCAGTTCTTC.

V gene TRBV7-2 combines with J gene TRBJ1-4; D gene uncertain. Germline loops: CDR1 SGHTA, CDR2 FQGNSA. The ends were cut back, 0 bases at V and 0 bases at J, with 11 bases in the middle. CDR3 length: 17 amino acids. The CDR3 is CASSLALRGTTNEKLFF. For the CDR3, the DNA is TGTGCCAGCAGCTTAGCCCTTCGAGGAACAACTAATGAAAAACTGTTTTTT.

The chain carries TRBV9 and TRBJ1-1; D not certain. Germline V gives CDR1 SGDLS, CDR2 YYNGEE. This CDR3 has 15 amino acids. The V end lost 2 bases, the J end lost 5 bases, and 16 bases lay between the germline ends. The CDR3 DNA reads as TGTGCCAGCAGCGTCGGGTCCGACTATGGTACTGAAGCTTTCTTT. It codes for CASSVGSDYGTEAFF.

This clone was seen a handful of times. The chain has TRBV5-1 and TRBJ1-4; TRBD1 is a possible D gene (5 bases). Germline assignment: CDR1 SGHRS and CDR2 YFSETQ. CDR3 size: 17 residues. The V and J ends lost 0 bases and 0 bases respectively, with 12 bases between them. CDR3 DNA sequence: TGCGCCAGCAGCTTGGATTACCCGACAGCAACTAATGAAAAACTGTTTTTT. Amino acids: CASSLDYPTATNEKLFF. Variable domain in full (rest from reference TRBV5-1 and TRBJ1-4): KAGVTQTPRYLIKTRGQQVTLSCSPISGHRSVSWYQQTPGQGLQFLFEYFSETQRNKGNFPGRFSGRQFSNSRSEMNVSTLELGDSALYLCASSLDYPTATNEKLFFGSGTQLSVL.

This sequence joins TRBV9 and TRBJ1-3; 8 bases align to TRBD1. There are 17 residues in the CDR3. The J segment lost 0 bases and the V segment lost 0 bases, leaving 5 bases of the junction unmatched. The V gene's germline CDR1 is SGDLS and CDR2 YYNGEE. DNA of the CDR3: TGTGCCAGCAGCGTAGCTGGGACAGGCCGCTCTGGAAACACCATATATTTT. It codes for CASSVAGTGRSGNTIYF.

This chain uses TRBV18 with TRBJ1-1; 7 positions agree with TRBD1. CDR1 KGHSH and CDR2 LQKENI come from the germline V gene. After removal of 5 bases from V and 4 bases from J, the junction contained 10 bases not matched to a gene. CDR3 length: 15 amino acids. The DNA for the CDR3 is TGTGCCAGCTCAGCCACAGGGGCAGGAGTCACTGAAGCTTTCTTT. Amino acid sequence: CASSATGAGVTEAFF.

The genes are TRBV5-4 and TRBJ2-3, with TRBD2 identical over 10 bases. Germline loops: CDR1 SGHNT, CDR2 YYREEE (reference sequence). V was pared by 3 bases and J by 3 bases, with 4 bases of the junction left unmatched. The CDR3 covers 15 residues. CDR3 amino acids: CASSSRTSGTDTQYF. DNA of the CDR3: TGTGCCAGCAGCTCCCGGACTAGCGGAACAGATACGCAGTATTTT.

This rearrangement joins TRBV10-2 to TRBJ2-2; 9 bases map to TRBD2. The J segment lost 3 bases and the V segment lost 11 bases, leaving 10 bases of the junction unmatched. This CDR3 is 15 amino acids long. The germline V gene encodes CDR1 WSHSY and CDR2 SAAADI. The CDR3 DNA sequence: TGCGCCGCCGCCAACGGACTAGCGTACACCGGGGAGCTGTTTTTT. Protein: CAAANGLAYTGELFF.

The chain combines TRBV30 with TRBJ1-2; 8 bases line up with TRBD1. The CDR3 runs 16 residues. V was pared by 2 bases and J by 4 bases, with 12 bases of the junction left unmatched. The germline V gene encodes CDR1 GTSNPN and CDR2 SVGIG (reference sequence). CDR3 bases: TGTGCCTGGAGTTGGGGGACAGGAAAGGACTTCTATGGCTACACCTTC. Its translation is CAWSWGTGKDFYGYTF.

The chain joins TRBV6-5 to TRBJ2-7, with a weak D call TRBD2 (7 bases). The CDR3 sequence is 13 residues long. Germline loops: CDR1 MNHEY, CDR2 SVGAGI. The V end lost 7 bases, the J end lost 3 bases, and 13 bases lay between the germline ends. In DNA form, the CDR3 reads TGTGCCAGCATGGGGGGGGCGGTCTACGAGCAGTACTTC. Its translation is CASMGGAVYEQYF.

The CDR3, as DNA: TGTGCCAGCGGCTCCGGGACAAACAATTCACCCCTCCACTTT. As protein: CASGSGTNNSPLHF. V gene TRBV28 combines with J gene TRBJ1-6, with D tentatively TRBD1 (6 bases). V lost 8 bases, J lost 7 bases, and 15 bases lay in between. This CDR3 spans 14 amino acids. CDR1 is MDHEN, CDR2 SYDVKM, per germline.

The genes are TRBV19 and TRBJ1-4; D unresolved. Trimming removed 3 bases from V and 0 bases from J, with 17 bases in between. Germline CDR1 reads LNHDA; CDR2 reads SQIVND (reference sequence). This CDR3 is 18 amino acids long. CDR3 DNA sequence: TGTGCCAGTAGTATTACGTTGTTGCGAAGTTCAACTAATGAAAAACTGTTTTTT. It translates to CASSITLLRSSTNEKLFF.

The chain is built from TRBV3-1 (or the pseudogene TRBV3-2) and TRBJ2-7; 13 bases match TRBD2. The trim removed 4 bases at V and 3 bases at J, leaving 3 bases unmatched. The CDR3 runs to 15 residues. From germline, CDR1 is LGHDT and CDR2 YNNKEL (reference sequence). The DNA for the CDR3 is TGTGCCAGCAGCCCGGGACTAGCGGGGAGCTACGAGCAGTACTTC. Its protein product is CASSPGLAGSYEQYF.

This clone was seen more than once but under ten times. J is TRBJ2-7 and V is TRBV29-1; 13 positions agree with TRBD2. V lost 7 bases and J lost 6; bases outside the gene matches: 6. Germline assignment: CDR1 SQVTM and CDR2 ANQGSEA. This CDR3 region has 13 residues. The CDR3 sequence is CSAGLAGVREQYF. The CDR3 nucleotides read TGCAGCGCTGGACTAGCGGGAGTACGCGAGCAGTACTTC.